What follows describes a single T cell receptor beta chain. This sample stems from a study of blood T cell repertoires in COVID-19. Overall study: The analysed material was cDNA or gDNA that came from T cells, B-cell-depleted T cells, or PBMCs.

The germline V gene encodes CDR1 SGHKS and CDR2 YYEKEE (reference sequence). Deletions cut 3 bases from V and 0 bases from J, with 10 bases between. The CDR3 is made up of 15 amino acids. The authors' processing: Estimated nucleated cell counts came from reference gene primer amplification. Sequencing used immunoSEQ multiplex PCR; TCRdb keeps in-frame clones, though not all of them. The V and J calls and clone size come from that table; D and trimming were worked out from the DNA. The repertoire includes about 68,000 clones, 75% to 90% of them detected once, and roughly 2.3% sits in the top ten. Material: peripheral blood. The origin of this receptor is a human donor in a cohort sampled during active COVID-19. The gene calls are TRBV5-5 and TRBJ1-5; D gene ambiguous. CDR3 in DNA: TGTGCCAGCAGCTCAGACACGTATAGCAATCAGCCCCAGCATTTT. Protein: CASSSDTYSNQPQHF.